This T cell receptor beta chain derives from a study of shared clonotypes between healthy human individuals. CDR3 size: 13 residues. Trimming took off 8 bases at V and 0 bases at J, with 11 bases between the two ends. From germline, CDR1 is SNHLY and CDR2 FYNNEI. In the source study's methods: ImmunoSEQ sequences covered only the junction and lacked quality scores; filtering therefore differed. Data came from immunoSEQ multiplex PCR; TCRdb stores just in-frame clones and leaves some out. The V and J calls and clone size are taken from that table; D and trimming were inferred from the DNA. The data show about 690,000 clones, with less than 95% seen just once and roughly 36% held by the top ten. This clone is a singleton in its sample. The antigen is not known. Study-level results: Blood was the only sampled material, and tissue repertoires likely differ.

This chain connects TRBV2 to TRBJ2-7; D remains unclear. Sequences were obtained from memory CD8+ T cells from PBMCs. The subset is: CD45RO+ cells pooled with CCR7-negative TemRA cells. The clonotype comes from a man aged 18 to 35 in good health. Some clones in this sample may be carry-over from other donors' samples. The CDR3: CASRGESSYEQYF. In nucleotides, the CDR3 is TGTGCCAGCCGTGGAGAGAGCTCCTACGAGCAGTACTTC.